This is a list of T cell receptor beta chains from one sample in a study of glioma-infiltrating T cells after dendritic cell vaccination. Sequenced by immunoSEQ multiplex PCR; TCRdb stores in-frame clones only, minus some. The data hold about 49,000 clones, with about 85% observed a single time. The starting material was blood, obtained before dendritic cell vaccination. Every receptor here comes from a human donor with glioblastoma. Each CDR3 is given with its conserved first and last residue. A D gene is named only where the DNA matches it firmly. Only some rows state a clone size, as once, few, many or a class for expanded clones.

V gene,J gene,clone size,D gene,CDR3 protein,CDR3 DNA
TRBV25-1,TRBJ2-5,-,-,CASSGGEETQYF,TGTGCCAGCAGTGGAGGAGAAGAGACCCAGTACTTC
TRBV5-1,TRBJ2-1,-,-,CASSVEDSRLTNEQFF,TGCGCCAGCAGCGTCGAGGACAGCCGTCTGACGAATGAGCAGTTCTTC
TRBV4-3,TRBJ2-3,once,-,CASSQDSGYTDTQYF,TGCGCCAGCAGCCAAGATAGCGGTTACACAGATACGCAGTATTTT
TRBV29-1,TRBJ1-1,-,-,CSVDRGGRTEAFF,TGCAGCGTTGACCGGGGGGGAAGGACTGAAGCTTTCTTT
TRBV5-1,TRBJ2-7,-,TRBD2,CASSPGLANEQYF,TGCGCCAGCAGCCCGGGACTAGCGAACGAGCAGTACTTC
TRBV18,TRBJ1-2,-,-,CASSPPRAGYGYTF,TGTGCCAGCTCACCACCGCGGGCGGGGTATGGCTACACCTTC
TRBV30,TRBJ2-7,-,TRBD2,CAWTPGTSGGGEQYF,TGTGCCTGGACCCCTGGAACGTCGGGGGGGGGCGAGCAGTACTTC
TRBV5-1,TRBJ1-4,-,TRBD1,CASRDREGEKLFF,TGCGCCAGCAGAGACAGGGAAGGTGAAAAACTGTTTTTT
TRBV19,TRBJ1-5,-,-,CASSFTSAGMSNQPQHF,TGTGCCAGTAGTTTTACGTCCGCGGGTATGAGCAATCAGCCCCAGCATTTT
TRBV5-4,TRBJ2-2,-,-,CASSLDQKGGTGELFF,TGTGCCAGCAGCTTGGACCAAAAAGGAGGCACCGGGGAGCTGTTTTTT
TRBV10-1,TRBJ1-1,-,TRBD1,CASSGAGGSEAFF,TGCGCCAGCAGTGGAGCAGGGGGCTCTGAAGCTTTCTTT
TRBV5-8,TRBJ2-3,-,-,CASSPAGHTDTQYF,TGTGCCAGCAGCCCAGCGGGACACACAGATACGCAGTATTTT
TRBV27,TRBJ1-6,-,-,CASSLRGLEASPLHF,TGTGCCAGCAGTTTACGGGGACTTGAGGCTTCACCCCTCCACTTT
TRBV5-4,TRBJ2-3,-,-,CASSLSGTDTQYF,TGTGCCAGCAGCTTAAGCGGCACAGATACGCAGTATTTT
TRBV18,TRBJ1-3,-,TRBD1,CASSRDRDIGNTIYF,TGTGCCAGCTCGCGGGACAGGGACATTGGAAACACCATATATTTT
TRBV6-1,TRBJ1-5,once,TRBD1,CASSDVQGLGQPQHF,TGTGCCAGCAGTGACGTACAGGGGTTAGGGCAGCCCCAGCATTTT
TRBV30,TRBJ2-7,-,TRBD1,CACRDRVSYEQYF,TGTGCCTGCCGGGACAGGGTCTCCTACGAGCAGTACTTC
TRBV27,TRBJ1-2,-,TRBD1,CASSFNRDRAGYTF,TGTGCCAGCAGTTTTAACCGGGACAGGGCCGGCTACACCTTC
TRBV4-1,TRBJ2-2,-,-,CASSQDGANVGELFF,TGCGCCAGCAGCCAAGATGGAGCGAATGTGGGGGAGCTGTTTTTT
TRBV4-2,TRBJ2-2,once,TRBD1,CASSPTGGTGELFF,TGTGCCAGCAGCCCCACAGGGGGCACCGGGGAGCTGTTTTTT
TRBV6-1,TRBJ1-1,few,-,CASSQGDVAEAFF,TGTGCCAGCTCGCAAGGGGATGTCGCTGAAGCTTTCTTT
TRBV4-3,TRBJ2-6,medium-sized,-,CASSQDSARGANVLTF,TGCGCCAGCAGCCAAGATTCAGCCAGGGGGGCCAACGTCCTGACTTTC
TRBV7-2,TRBJ2-5,-,-,CASSLDRGRTGQETQYF,TGTGCCAGCAGCTTAGATCGTGGAAGGACGGGGCAAGAGACCCAGTACTTC